The source of this T cell receptor beta chain is a study of control samples from healthy donors and cancer patients (dated by TCRdb to about 2020). The CDR1 and CDR2 encoded by the germline V gene (reference sequence) are LNHDA and SQIVND. V was cut back by 4 bases and J by 5 bases, leaving a gap of 15 bases between them. Measured from the cysteine to the phenylalanine, the CDR3 is 15 residues long. Only the CDR3 region is kept as DNA, spanning 45 bases read in frame from base 1. A remark on this clone: Its cognate antigen has yet to be identified. Qualities for individual bases were not recorded, and no much larger clone is one base off.

The library was generated by the immunoSEQ multiplex PCR assay. TCRdb's version of the immuneACCESS table is confined to in-frame rearrangements and falls short of the full clone set. An unresolved V gene accounts for under half of the shortfall where checked; the remainder is of unknown origin. Across this sample there are around 110,000 clones, with roughly nine tenths seen only once. The leading ten clones occupy 1.1% of the sample. This sequence was found in a woman aged 50 to 60 with colorectal cancer. The rearranged segments are TRBV19 and TRBJ2-1; the D segment could be TRBD1, given 6 matching bases. The sample taken for sequencing was PBMCs. In nucleotide form, the sequence is TGTGCCAGTAGTACTACCCGACAGGTAGACAATGAGCAGTTCTTC. Translated, it reads CASSTTRQVDNEQFF.